Given below is one T cell receptor beta chain in context. Its specificity is unknown. Germline CDR1 SEHNR, CDR2 FQNEAQ (reference sequence). The CDR3 is made up of 14 amino acids. V lost 1 base and J 3 bases, leaving 7 bases between the germline ends. This record comes from a study of T cell responses to AZD1222 COVID-19 vaccine. The study, taken as a whole, reports: Breadth and depth of Spike-specific TCRs rose after two AZD1222 doses. The span of vaccine-associated CD4 TCRs extended across spike, with dominance at 160-218 and 743-854. It was only after the peak T cell response that any repertoires were sampled. It was only a handful of AZD1222 recipients who were seropositive at baseline.

Method: immunoSEQ multiplex PCR; TCRdb's copy keeps in-frame clones and lacks some. The top ten clones hold roughly 1.8% of a sample with around 220,000 clones, around 94% of them seen once. The specimen was peripheral blood, collected 28 days after the second dose of the MenACWY control vaccine. The source is an adult who received the MenACWY meningococcal vaccine as a control. The chain combines TRBV7-9 with TRBJ2-1; D not resolved. CDR3 nucleotides: TGTGCCAGCAGCTTAGTGGACGGCTACAATGAGCAGTTCTTC. This codes for CASSLVDGYNEQFF.